This TCR beta chain was sequenced in a study of blood T cell repertoires in COVID-19. TCRdb keeps only in-frame clones here, not all; method: immunoSEQ multiplex PCR. This table has around 99,000 clones, 84% appearing once. The TCR sequence derives from a woman aged 45-65 years with acute or convalescent COVID-19. Sequences were obtained from peripheral blood.

The CDR3 region has the DNA TGCGCCAGCAGTCATGGACAGAAACCTTCGAACACTGAAGCTTTCTTT. Translating gives CASSHGQKPSNTEAFF. The chain combines TRBV5-1 with TRBJ1-1, with a tentative D call TRBD1 (6 bases). The CDR3 is 16 amino acids. CDR1 and CDR2 (germline): SGHRS, YFSETQ. The V end lost 5 bases, the J end lost 1 base, and 18 bases lay between the germline ends. The full variable domain, with the rest looked up from reference TRBV5-1 and TRBJ1-1, is KAGVTQTPRYLIKTRGQQVTLSCSPISGHRSVSWYQQTPGQGLQFLFEYFSETQRNKGNFPGRFSGRQFSNSRSEMNVSTLELGDSALYLCASSHGQKPSNTEAFFGQGTRLTVV.